These T cell receptor beta chains were read from a single sample in a study of OX40 agonist ivuxolimab in advanced cancers. TCRdb keeps only in-frame clones here, not all; method: immunoSEQ multiplex PCR. Altogether fewer than 130,000 clones are present, approximately 89% being singletons, with the ten largest covering approximately 0.29%. This sample comprised CD4+ or CD8+ T cells sorted from blood, obtained in a trial of the OX40 agonist ivuxolimab. The receptors here all came from an adult with an advanced solid tumor such as melanoma, head and neck, liver or kidney cancer. Both conserved end residues are part of each CDR3. Each record gives: clone size, J gene, D gene, V gene, CDR3 DNA, CDR3 protein. The D gene is left open where the match is weak. Rows give clone size only sometimes, using once, few, many, or a class for an expanded clone.

once	TRBJ2-5	TRBD1	TRBV4-3	TGCGCCAGCAGCCAAGGACAGGGATGGGGGGAGACCCAGTACTTC	CASSQGQGWGETQYF
.	TRBJ1-2	TRBD1	TRBV28	TGTGCCAGCAGTTTCGGCAGGGGGCTTCGCTATGGCTACACCTTC	CASSFGRGLRYGYTF
.	TRBJ2-1	TRBD2	TRBV30	TGTGCCTGGAGTGTAACTAGCGGGGGGTACAATGAGCAGTTCTTC	CAWSVTSGGYNEQFF
.	TRBJ1-2	.	TRBV19	TGTGCCAGTAGTCCCCGGCAGGACGATAACTATGGCTACACCTTC	CASSPRQDDNYGYTF
.	TRBJ2-7	.	TRBV2	TGTGCCAGCAGGGTTCAGGGGGGCTCATACGAGCAGTACTTC	CASRVQGGSYEQYF
.	TRBJ1-2	.	TRBV18	TGTGCCAGCTCGGATGCACAGGGAAGCAGTGGCTACACCTTC	CASSDAQGSSGYTF
.	TRBJ2-1	.	TRBV14	TGTGCCAGCAGCCAAGTAGAGCGCCGACGGATCTTC	CASSQVERRRIF
.	TRBJ1-1	.	TRBV14	TGTGCCAGCAGCCAATCGGAGGGTTGGGAGCTGAACACTGAAGCTTTCTTT	CASSQSEGWELNTEAFF
once	TRBJ1-6	TRBD1	TRBV10-3	TGTGCCATCAGTCCCCGTGGAGGGGGCGATTCACCCCTCCACTTT	CAISPRGGGDSPLHF
.	TRBJ1-2	.	TRBV6-5	TGTGCCAGCAGTTACTCGAGAGGGGGTGGCTATGGCTACACCTTC	CASSYSRGGGYGYTF
.	TRBJ1-3	.	TRBV30	TGTGCCTGGAGCGAACAGGGCTCCTCTGGAAACACCATATATTTT	CAWSEQGSSGNTIYF
few	TRBJ2-7	.	TRBV19	TGTGCCAGTAGTATAGAGCCGGGATCCTACGAGCAGTACTTC	CASSIEPGSYEQYF
.	TRBJ1-2	.	TRBV7-9	TGTGCTCACCCGTCTTCCTATGGCTACACCTTC	CAHPSSYGYTF
once	TRBJ2-1	TRBD2	TRBV27	TGTGCCAGCAGTTTCCCCACTAGCGGGAGGAGAGACAATGAGCAGTTCTTC	CASSFPTSGRRDNEQFF
.	TRBJ2-1	TRBD2	TRBV5-6	TGTGCCAGCAGCTTGGCCCTAGGAGCGGGGAATGAGCAGTTCTTC	CASSLALGAGNEQFF
.	TRBJ1-1	.	TRBV6-5	TGTGCCAGCAGAGGGGACTTCTTCACTGAAGCTTTCTTT	CASRGDFFTEAFF
few	TRBJ2-3	.	TRBV5-6	TGTGCCAGCGGCGGACGGGGCGTCACAGATACGCAGTATTTT	CASGGRGVTDTQYF
.	TRBJ1-5	.	TRBV7-8	TGTGCCAGCAGCTTATCGGCTAGTTTCGGCAATCAGCCCCAGCATTTT	CASSLSASFGNQPQHF
.	TRBJ1-3	TRBD1	TRBV4-2	TGTGCCAGCAGCCGACCCGGGACAGGGGAAGGAAACACCATATATTTT	CASSRPGTGEGNTIYF
.	TRBJ1-2	.	TRBV5-6	TGTGCCAGCAGCTTGGCCCCACAGACCAGGCATGGCTACACCTTC	CASSLAPQTRHGYTF
.	TRBJ1-1	.	TRBV5-1	TGCGCCAGCAGCTCTCTGGACAGGAACACTGAAGCTTTCTTT	CASSSLDRNTEAFF
.	TRBJ1-3	.	TRBV2	TGTGCCAGCAGTGAAGGATTCTCTGGAAACACCATATATTTT	CASSEGFSGNTIYF